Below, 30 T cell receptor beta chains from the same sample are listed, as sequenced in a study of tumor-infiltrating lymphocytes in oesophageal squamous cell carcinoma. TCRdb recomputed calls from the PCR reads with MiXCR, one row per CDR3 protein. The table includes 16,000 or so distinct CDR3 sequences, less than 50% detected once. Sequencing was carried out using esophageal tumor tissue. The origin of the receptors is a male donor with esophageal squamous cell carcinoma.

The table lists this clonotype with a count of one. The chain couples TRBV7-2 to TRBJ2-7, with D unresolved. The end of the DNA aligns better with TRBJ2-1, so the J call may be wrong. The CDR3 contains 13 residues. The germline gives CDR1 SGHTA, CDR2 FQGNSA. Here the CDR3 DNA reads TGTGCCAGCAGCTTGGACGGTTACAATGAGCAGTTCTTC. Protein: CASSLDGYNEQFF.

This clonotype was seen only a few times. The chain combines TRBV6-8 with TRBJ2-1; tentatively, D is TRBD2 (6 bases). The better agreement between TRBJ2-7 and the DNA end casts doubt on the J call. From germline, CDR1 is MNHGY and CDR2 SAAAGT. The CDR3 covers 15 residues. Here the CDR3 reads CASSYGAGRPYEQYF. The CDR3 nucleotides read TGTGCCAGCAGTTACGGAGCGGGCCGTCCCTACGAGCAGTACTTC.

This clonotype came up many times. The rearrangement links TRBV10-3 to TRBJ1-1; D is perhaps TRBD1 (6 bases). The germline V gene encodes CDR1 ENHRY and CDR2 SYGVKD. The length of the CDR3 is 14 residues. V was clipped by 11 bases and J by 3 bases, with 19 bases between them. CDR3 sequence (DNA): TGTGCCTCCGTTGAGGGGCCAGGGGACACTGAAGCTTTCTTT. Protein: CASVEGPGDTEAFF.

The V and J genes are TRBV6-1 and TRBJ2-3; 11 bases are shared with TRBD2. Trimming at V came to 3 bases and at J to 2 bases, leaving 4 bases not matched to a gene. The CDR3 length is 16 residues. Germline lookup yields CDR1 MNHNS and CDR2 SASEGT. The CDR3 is CASSDVAGGFTDTQYF. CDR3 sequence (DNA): TGTGCCAGCAGTGATGTAGCGGGAGGGTTCACAGATACGCAGTATTTT.

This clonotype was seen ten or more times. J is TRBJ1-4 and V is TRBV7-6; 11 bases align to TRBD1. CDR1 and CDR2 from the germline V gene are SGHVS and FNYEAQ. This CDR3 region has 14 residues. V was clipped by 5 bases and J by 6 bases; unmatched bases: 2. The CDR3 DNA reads TGTGCCAGCAGCACGGGACAGGGGGATGAAAAACTGTTTTTT. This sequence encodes CASSTGQGDEKLFF.

In nucleotides, the CDR3 is TGTGCCAGCAGCCCCCAGGGCTGGGAGACCCAGTACTTC. Translated, it gives CASSPQGWETQYF. The chain is built from TRBV11-1 and TRBJ2-7; possibly TRBD1 for D (5 bases). TRBJ2-5 matches the DNA end more closely, so the J call is doubtful. This CDR3 contains 13 residues. Looked up from germline, CDR1 is SGHAT and CDR2 is FQDESV (reference sequence).

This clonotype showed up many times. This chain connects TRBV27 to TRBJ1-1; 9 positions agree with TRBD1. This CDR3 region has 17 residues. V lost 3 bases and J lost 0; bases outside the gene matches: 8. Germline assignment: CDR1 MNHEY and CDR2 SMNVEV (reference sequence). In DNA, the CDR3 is TGTGCCAGCAGTTTTCTTGGACAGGGGCCGATGAACACTGAAGCTTTCTTT. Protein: CASSFLGQGPMNTEAFF.

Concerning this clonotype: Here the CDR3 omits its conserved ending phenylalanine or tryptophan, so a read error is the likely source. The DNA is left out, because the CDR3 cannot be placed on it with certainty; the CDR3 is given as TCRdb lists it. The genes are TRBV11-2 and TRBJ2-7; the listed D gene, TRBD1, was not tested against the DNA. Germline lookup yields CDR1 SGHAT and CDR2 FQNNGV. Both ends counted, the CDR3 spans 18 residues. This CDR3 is CASSLVGGPYSYGYTFGS.

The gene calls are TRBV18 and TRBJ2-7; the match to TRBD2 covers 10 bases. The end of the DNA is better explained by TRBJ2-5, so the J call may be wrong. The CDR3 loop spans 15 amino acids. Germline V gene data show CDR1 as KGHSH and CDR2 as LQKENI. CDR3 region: CASSWTSGNRETQYF. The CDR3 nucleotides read TGTGCCAGCTCATGGACTAGCGGCAACAGGGAGACCCAGTACTTC.

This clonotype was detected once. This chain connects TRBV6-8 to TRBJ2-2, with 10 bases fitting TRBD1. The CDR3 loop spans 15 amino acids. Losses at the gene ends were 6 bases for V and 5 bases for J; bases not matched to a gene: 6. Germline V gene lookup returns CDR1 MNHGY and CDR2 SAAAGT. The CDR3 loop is CASRSRDRGTGELFF. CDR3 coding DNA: TGTGCCAGCAGATCCCGGGACAGGGGAACCGGGGAGCTGTTTTTT.

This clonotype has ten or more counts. This CDR3 is CSAYNRDRGTGELFF. The CDR3 region has the DNA TGCAGTGCTTACAACCGGGACAGGGGCACCGGGGAGCTGTTTTTT. The chain joins TRBV20-1 to TRBJ2-2, with 10 bases aligning to TRBD1. V dropped 5 bases and J dropped 4; count of bases not matched to a gene: 7. Looked up from germline, CDR1 is DFQATT and CDR2 is SNEGSKA (reference sequence). This CDR3 contains 15 residues.

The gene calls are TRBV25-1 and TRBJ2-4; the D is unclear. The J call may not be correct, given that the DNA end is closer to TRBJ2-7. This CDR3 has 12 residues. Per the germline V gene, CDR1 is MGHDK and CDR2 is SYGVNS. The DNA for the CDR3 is TGTGCCAGCAGTGACATCACCTACGAGCAGTACTTC. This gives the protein CASSDITYEQYF.

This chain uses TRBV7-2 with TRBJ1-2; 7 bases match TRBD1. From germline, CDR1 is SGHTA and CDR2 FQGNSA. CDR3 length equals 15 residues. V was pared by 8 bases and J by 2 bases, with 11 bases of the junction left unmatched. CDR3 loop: CASELQGQRNYGYTF. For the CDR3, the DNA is TGTGCCAGCGAACTACAGGGACAGAGAAACTATGGCTACACCTTC.

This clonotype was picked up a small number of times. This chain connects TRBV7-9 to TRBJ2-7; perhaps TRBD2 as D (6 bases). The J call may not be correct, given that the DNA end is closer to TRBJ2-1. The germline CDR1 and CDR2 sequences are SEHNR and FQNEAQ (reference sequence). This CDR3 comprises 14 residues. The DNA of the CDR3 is TGTGCCAGCAGCTTTTCGGGACTCAGGAATGAGCAGTTCTTC. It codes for CASSFSGLRNEQFF.

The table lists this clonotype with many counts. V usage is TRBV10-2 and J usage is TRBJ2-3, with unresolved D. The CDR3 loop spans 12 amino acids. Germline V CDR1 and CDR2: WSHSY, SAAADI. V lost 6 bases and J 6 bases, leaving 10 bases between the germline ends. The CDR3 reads CASSELLDTQYF. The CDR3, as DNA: TGCGCCAGCAGCGAACTGCTGGATACGCAGTATTTT.

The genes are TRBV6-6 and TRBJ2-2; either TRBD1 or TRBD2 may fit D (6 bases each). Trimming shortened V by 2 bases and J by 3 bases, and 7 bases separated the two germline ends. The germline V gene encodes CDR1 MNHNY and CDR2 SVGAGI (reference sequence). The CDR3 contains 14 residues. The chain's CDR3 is CASSYRGDTGELFF. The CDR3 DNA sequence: TGTGCCAGCAGTTACAGGGGGGACACCGGGGAGCTGTTTTTT.

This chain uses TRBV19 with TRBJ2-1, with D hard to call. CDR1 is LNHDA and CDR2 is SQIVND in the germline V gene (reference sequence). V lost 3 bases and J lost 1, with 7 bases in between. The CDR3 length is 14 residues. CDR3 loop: CASSIGGSYNEQFF. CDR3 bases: TGTGCCAGTAGTATTGGCGGTTCCTACAATGAGCAGTTCTTC.

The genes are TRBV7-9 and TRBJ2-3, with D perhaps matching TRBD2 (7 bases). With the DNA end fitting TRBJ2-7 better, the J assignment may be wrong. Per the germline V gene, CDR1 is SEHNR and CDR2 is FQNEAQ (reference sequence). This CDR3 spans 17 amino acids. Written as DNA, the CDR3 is TGTGCCAGCAGCTTAGAAACCGGGGGGCGTAGATACAATGAGCAGTACTTC. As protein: CASSLETGGRRYNEQYF.

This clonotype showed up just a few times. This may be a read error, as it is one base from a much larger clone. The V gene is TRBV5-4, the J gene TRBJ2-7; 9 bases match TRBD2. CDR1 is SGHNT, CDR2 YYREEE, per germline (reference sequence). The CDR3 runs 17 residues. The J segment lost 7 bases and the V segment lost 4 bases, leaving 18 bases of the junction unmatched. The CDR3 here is CASSKHSGTSRNNEQYF. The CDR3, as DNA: TGTGCCAGCAGCAAACACTCCGGGACTAGCAGGAACAATGAGCAGTACTTC.

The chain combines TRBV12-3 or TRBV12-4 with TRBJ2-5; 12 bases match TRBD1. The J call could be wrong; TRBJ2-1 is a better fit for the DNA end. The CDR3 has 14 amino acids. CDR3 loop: CASSLVGTGGPQFF. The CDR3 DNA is TGTGCCAGCAGTTTAGTAGGGACAGGGGGCCCGCAGTTCTTC.

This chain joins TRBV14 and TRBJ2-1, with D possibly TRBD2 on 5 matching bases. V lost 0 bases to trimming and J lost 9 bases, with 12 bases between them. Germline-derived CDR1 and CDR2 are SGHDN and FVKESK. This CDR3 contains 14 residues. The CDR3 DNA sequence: TGTGCCAGCAGCCAAGAAAGACTAAGGGCTGAGCAGTTCTTC. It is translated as CASSQERLRAEQFF.

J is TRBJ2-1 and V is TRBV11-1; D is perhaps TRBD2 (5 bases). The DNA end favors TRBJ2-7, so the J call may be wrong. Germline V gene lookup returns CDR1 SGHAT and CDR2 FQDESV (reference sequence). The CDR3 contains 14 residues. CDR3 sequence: CASSGDGVLDEQYF. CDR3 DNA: TGTGCCAGCAGCGGAGACGGGGTTTTGGATGAGCAGTACTTC.

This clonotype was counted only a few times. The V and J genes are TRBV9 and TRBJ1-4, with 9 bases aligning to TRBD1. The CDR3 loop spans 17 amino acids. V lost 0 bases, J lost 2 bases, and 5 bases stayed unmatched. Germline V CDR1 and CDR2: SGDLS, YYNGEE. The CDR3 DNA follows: TGTGCCAGCAGCGTAGGGAGCGGGACAGGGACTAATGAAAAACTGTTTTTT. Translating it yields CASSVGSGTGTNEKLFF.

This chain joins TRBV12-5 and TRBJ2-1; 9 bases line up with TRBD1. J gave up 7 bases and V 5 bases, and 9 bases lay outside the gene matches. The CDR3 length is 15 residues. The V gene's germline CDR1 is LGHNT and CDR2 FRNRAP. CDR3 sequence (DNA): TGTGCTAGTGGTACGACGGGACAGGGACGTAATGAGCAGTTCTTC. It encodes CASGTTGQGRNEQFF.

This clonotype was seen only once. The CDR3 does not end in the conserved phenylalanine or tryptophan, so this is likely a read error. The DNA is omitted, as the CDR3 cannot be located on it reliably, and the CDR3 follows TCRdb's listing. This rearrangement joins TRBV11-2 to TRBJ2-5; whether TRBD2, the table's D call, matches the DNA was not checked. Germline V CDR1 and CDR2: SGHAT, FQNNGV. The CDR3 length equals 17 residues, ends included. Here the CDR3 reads CASSLDLGLDYGYTFGS.

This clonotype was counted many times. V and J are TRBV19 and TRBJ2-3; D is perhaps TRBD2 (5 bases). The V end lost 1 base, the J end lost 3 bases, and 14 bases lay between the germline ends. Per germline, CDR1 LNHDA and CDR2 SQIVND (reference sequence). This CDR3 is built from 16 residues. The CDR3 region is CASSIGGGYRTDTQYF. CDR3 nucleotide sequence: TGTGCCAGTAGTATAGGAGGCGGGTATAGGACAGATACGCAGTATTTT.

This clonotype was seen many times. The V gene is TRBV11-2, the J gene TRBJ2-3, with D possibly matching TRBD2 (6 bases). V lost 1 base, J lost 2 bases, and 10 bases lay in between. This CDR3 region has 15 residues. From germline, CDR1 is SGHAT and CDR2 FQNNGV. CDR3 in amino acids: CASSLGEAITDTQYF. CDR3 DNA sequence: TGTGCCAGCAGCTTAGGGGAGGCAATCACAGATACGCAGTATTTT.

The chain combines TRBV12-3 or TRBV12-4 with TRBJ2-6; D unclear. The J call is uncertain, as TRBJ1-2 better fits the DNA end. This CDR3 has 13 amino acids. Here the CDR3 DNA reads TGTGCCAGCAGTCAGACTGTAGTTGATGGCTACACCTTC. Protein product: CASSQTVVDGYTF.

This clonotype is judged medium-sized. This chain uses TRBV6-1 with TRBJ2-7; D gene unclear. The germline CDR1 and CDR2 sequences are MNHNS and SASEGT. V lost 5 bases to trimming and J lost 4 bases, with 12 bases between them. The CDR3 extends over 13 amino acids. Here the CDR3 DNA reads TGTGCCAGCAGTCGGTGGAAGGGTTACGAGCAGTACTTC. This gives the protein CASSRWKGYEQYF.

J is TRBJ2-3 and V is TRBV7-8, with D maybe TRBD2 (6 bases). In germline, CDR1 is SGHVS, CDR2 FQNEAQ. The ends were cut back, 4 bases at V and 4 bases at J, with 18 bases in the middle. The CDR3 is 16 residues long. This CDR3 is CASSSLASQRADTQYF. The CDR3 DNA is TGTGCCAGCAGCTCACTAGCTAGCCAACGGGCAGATACGCAGTATTTT.